These T cell receptor beta chains were read from a single sample in a study of early T cells in non-severe SARS-CoV-2 infection. From the 5' RACE reads, TCRdb called clonotypes with MiXCR, one entry per CDR3 protein. The sample holds approximately 32,000 distinct CDR3 sequences, about 3.9% seen once. What was sequenced was whole blood. These receptors were collected from an adult who was a healthcare worker with PCR-confirmed SARS-CoV-2 infection or an uninfected control (not recorded which). CDR3s include the opening cysteine and the closing phenylalanine or tryptophan. D genes are given only for firm matches. Clone size, where shown, is once, few, many, or a class for clones that have expanded.

v_call	d_call	clone_size	j_call	cdr3_aa	cdr3_nt
TRBV27	TRBD1	many	TRBJ2-7	CASSSLGQGINYEQYF	TGTGCCAGCAGTTCCCTAGGACAGGGTATCAACTACGAGCAGTACTTC
TRBV7-8	TRBD2	many	TRBJ2-1	CASSLATSGNNEQFF	TGTGCCAGCAGCTTAGCCACTAGCGGGAACAATGAGCAGTTCTTC
TRBV5-1	TRBD1	many	TRBJ2-7	CASSQGQVVHEQYF	TGCGCCAGCAGCCAAGGACAGGTAGTCCACGAGCAGTACTTC
TRBV20-1	.	many	TRBJ2-1	CSASDNLNEQFF	TGCAGTGCTAGTGATAATCTCAATGAGCAGTTCTTC
TRBV6-2/TRBV6-3	.	many	TRBJ2-1	CASSYASRSEQFF	TGTGCCAGCAGTTATGCGAGCAGATCTGAGCAGTTCTTC
TRBV5-1	.	many	TRBJ2-7	CASSLLAGGKKGTIYEQYF	TGCGCCAGCAGCTTATTAGCAGGAGGGAAGAAGGGTACTATTTACGAGCAGTACTTC
TRBV27	.	many	TRBJ2-7	CASSPLTGREQYF	TGTGCCAGCAGTCCTTTGACAGGACGCGAGCAGTACTTC
TRBV12-3/TRBV12-4	.	many	TRBJ1-5	CASSFSNQPQHF	TGTGCCAGCAGTTTCAGCAATCAGCCCCAGCATTTT
TRBV7-2	TRBD2	many	TRBJ2-7	CASSLGLAYEQYF	TGTGCCAGCAGCCTGGGACTAGCCTACGAGCAGTACTTC
TRBV30	.	many	TRBJ1-1	CAWSNGLGRGAFF	TGTGCCTGGAGTAATGGATTAGGACGGGGAGCTTTCTTT
TRBV3-1	.	.	TRBJ2-7	CASSPGRQGLSYEQYF	TGTGCCAGCAGCCCCGGCCGGCAGGGCCTCTCCTACGAGCAGTACTTC
TRBV29-1	.	.	TRBJ2-1	CSVANEQFF	TGCAGCGTTGCAAATGAGCAGTTCTTC
TRBV7-2	TRBD2	many	TRBJ2-1	CASSLVSSGRYNEQFF	TGTGCCAGCAGCTTAGTATCTAGCGGGAGGTATAATGAGCAGTTCTTC
TRBV7-2	.	many	TRBJ2-5	CASSLARAPGIAQYF	TGTGCCAGCAGCTTAGCGCGGGCCCCCGGGATAGCCCAGTACTTC
TRBV10-3	TRBD1	many	TRBJ2-7	CAISRPSGTVRYEQYF	TGTGCCATCAGCCGTCCCTCGGGGACAGTGAGGTACGAGCAGTACTTC
TRBV5-5	.	medium-sized	TRBJ2-3	CASSSDFTDTQYF	TGTGCCAGCAGCTCGGACTTCACAGATACGCAGTATTTT
TRBV11-1	.	many	TRBJ2-2	CASTNRGQNTGELFF	TGTGCCAGCACTAATCGGGGGCAAAACACCGGGGAGCTGTTTTTT
TRBV11-2	.	few	TRBJ2-3	CASSYGRADTQYF	TGTGCCAGCAGCTATGGCCGGGCAGATACGCAGTATTTT